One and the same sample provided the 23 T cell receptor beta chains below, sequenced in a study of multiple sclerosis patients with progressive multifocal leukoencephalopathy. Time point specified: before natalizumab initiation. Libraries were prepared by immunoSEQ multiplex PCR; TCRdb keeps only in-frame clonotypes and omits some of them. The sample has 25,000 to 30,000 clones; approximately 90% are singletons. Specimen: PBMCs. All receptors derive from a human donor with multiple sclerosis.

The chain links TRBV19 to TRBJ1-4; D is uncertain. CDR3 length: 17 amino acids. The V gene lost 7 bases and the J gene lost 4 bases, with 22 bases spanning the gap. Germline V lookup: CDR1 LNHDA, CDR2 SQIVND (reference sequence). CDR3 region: CASMVPSLVSGNEKLFF. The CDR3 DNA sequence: TGTGCCAGTATGGTCCCCTCTTTGGTTTCGGGTAATGAAAAACTGTTTTTT.

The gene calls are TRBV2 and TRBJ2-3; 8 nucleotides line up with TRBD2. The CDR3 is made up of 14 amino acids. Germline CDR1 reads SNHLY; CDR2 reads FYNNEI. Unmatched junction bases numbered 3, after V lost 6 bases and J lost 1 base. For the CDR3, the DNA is TGTGCCAGCAGCGGGGGGGGGCGCACAGATACGCAGTATTTT. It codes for CASSGGGRTDTQYF.

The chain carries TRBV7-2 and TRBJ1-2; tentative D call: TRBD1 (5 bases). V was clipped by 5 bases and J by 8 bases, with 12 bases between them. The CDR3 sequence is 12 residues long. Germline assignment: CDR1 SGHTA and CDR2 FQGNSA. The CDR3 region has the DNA TGTGCCAGCAGCCTTGGGGGGTACGGCTACACCTTC. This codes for CASSLGGYGYTF.

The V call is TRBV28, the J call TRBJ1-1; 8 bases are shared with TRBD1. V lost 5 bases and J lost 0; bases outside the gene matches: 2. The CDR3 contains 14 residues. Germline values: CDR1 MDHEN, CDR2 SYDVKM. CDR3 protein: CASSMGQVNTEAFF. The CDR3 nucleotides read TGTGCCAGCAGTATGGGACAGGTGAACACTGAAGCTTTCTTT.

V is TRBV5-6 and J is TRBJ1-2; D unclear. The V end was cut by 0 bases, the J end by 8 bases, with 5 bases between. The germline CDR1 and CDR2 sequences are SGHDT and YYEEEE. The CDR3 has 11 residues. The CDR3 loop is CASSLDTGYTF. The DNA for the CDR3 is TGTGCCAGCAGCTTGGATACCGGCTACACCTTC.

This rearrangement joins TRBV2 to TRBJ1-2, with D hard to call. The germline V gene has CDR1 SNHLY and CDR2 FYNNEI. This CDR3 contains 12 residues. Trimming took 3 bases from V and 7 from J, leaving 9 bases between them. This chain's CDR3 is CASSDTDAGYTF. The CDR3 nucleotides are TGTGCCAGCAGTGATACGGATGCTGGCTACACCTTC. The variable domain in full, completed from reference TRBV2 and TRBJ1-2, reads EPEVTQTPSHQVTQMGQEVILRCVPISNHLYFYWYRQILGQKVEFLVSFYNNEISEKSEIFDDQFSVERPDGSNFTLKIRSTKLEDSAMYFCASSDTDAGYTFGSGTRLTVV.

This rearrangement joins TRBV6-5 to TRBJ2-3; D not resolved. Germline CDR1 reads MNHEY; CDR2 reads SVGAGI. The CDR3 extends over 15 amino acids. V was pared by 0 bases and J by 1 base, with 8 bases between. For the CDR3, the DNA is TGTGCCAGCAGTTACTCGGGCCGGGGCACAGATACGCAGTATTTT. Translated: CASSYSGRGTDTQYF.

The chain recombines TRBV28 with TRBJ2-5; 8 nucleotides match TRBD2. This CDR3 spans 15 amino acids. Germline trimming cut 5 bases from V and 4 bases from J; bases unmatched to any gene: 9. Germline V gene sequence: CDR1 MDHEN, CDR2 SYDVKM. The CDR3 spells CASSPGGARRETQYF. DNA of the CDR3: TGTGCCAGCAGTCCCGGGGGGGCCCGTCGAGAGACCCAGTACTTC.

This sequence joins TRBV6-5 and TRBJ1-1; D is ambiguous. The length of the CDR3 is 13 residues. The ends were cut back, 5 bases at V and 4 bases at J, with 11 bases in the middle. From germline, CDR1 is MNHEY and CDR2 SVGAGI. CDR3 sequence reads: CASSPRRSTEAFF. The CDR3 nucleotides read TGTGCCAGCAGTCCCCGGAGGAGCACTGAAGCTTTCTTT.

The CDR3 region is CASSLTQGRDSPLHF. In DNA form, the CDR3 reads TGCGCCAGCAGCCTAACCCAGGGTCGGGATTCACCCCTCCACTTT. This rearrangement joins TRBV5-1 to TRBJ1-6; TRBD1 might be the D (5 bases). This CDR3 has 15 amino acids. CDR1 SGHRS and CDR2 YFSETQ come from the germline V gene. The germline V and J ends were trimmed by 4 bases and 8 bases, with 16 bases remaining between them.

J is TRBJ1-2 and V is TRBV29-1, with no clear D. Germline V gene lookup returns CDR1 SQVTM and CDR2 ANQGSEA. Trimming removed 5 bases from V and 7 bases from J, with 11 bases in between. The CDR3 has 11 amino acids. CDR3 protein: CSVSYEGGYTF. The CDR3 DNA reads TGCAGCGTTTCCTACGAGGGTGGCTACACCTTC.

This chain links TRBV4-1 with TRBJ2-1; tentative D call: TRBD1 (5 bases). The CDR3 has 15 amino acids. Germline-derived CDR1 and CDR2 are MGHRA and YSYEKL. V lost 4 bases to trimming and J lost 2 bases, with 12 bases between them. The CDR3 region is CASSPQVKTYNEQFF. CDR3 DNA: TGCGCCAGCAGCCCACAGGTAAAAACCTACAATGAGCAGTTCTTC.

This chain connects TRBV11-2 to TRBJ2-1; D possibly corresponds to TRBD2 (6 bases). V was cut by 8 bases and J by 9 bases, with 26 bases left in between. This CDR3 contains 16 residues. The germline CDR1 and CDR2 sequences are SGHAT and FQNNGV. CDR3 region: CASRNSAGSISPEQFF. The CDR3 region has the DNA TGTGCCAGCCGCAACTCCGCGGGATCGATAAGTCCTGAGCAGTTCTTC.

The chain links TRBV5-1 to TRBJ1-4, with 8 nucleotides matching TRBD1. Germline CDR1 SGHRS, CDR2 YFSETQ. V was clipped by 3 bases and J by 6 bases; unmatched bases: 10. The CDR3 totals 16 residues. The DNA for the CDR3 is TGCGCCAGCAGCTGGGGGCAGGGGGCGGCCGATGAAAAACTGTTTTTT. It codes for CASSWGQGAADEKLFF.

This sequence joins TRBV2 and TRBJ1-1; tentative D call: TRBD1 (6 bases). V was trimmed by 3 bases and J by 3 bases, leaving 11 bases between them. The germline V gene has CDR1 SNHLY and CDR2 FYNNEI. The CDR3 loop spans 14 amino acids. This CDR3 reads CASSEEQGDTEAFF. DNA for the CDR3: TGTGCCAGCAGTGAGGAACAGGGTGACACTGAAGCTTTCTTT. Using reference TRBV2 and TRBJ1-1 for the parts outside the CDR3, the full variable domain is EPEVTQTPSHQVTQMGQEVILRCVPISNHLYFYWYRQILGQKVEFLVSFYNNEISEKSEIFDDQFSVERPDGSNFTLKIRSTKLEDSAMYFCASSEEQGDTEAFFGQGTRLTVV.

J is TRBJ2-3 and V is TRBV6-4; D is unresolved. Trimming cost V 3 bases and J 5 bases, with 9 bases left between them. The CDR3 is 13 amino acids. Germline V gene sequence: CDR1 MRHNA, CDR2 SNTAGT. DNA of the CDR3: TGTGCCAGCAGTGAGGGCGCCAAAGATACGCAGTATTTT. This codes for CASSEGAKDTQYF.

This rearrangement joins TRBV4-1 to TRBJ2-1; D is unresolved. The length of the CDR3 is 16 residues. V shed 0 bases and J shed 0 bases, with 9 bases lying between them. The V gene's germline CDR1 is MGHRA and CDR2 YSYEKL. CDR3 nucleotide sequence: TGCGCCAGCAGCCAAGATTCAGGTAGCTCCTACAATGAGCAGTTCTTC. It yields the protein CASSQDSGSSYNEQFF.

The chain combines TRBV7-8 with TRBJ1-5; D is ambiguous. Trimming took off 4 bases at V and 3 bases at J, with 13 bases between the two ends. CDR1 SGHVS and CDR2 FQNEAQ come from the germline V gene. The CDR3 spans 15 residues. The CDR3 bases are TGTGCCAGCAGCTCCCGCGAGGGAGCCAATCAGCCCCAGCATTTT. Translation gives CASSSREGANQPQHF.

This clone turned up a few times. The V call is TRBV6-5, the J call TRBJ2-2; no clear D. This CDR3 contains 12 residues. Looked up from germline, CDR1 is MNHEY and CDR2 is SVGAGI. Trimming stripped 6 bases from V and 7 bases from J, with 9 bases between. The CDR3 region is CASRKNFGELFF. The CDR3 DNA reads TGTGCCAGCAGGAAGAACTTCGGGGAGCTGTTTTTT.

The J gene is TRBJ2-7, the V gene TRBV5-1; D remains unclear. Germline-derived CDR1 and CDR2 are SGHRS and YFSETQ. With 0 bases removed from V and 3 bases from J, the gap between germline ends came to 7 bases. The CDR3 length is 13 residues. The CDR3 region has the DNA TGCGCCAGCAGCTTGGGTCCAGGCTACGAGCAGTACTTC. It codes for CASSLGPGYEQYF.

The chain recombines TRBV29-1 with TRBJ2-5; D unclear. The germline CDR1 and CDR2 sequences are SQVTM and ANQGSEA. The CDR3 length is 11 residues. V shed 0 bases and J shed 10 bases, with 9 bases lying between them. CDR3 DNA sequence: TGCAGCGTTGAAGACACTCGGAACCAGTACTTC. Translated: CSVEDTRNQYF.

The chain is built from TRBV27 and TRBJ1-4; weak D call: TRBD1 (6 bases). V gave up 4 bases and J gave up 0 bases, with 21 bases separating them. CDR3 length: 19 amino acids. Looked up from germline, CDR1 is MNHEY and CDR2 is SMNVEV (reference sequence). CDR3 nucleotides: TGTGCCAGCAGTTCAACCCTGACAGGCGTGAAATCAACTAATGAAAAACTGTTTTTT. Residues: CASSSTLTGVKSTNEKLFF.

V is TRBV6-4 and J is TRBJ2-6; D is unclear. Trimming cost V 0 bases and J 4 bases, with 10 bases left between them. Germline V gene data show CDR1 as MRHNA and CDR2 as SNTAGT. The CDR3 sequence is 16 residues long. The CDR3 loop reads CASSDSSRSGANVLTF. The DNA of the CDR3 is TGTGCCAGCAGTGACTCCAGTAGGTCCGGGGCCAACGTCCTGACTTTC.